This T cell receptor beta chain was sequenced in a study of tumor T cells in aggressive B-cell lymphoma. This CDR3 region has 14 residues. Trimming removed 2 bases at V and 4 bases at J, with 12 bases between. The V gene's germline CDR1 is MNHNS and CDR2 SASEGT. Sequencing was performed with immunoSEQ multiplex PCR; in TCRdb, only in-frame clones are kept and a portion is missing. The sample consists of approximately 11,000 clones, about 93% of them appearing once. The chain employs TRBV6-1 and TRBJ2-7; a possible D gene is TRBD1 (8 bases). The sample comprised tumor tissue. The TCR was taken from an adult with diffuse large B cell lymphoma. CDR3: CASSEYRGGYEQYF. As DNA, the CDR3 is TGTGCCAGCAGTGAATACAGGGGGGGATACGAGCAGTACTTC.